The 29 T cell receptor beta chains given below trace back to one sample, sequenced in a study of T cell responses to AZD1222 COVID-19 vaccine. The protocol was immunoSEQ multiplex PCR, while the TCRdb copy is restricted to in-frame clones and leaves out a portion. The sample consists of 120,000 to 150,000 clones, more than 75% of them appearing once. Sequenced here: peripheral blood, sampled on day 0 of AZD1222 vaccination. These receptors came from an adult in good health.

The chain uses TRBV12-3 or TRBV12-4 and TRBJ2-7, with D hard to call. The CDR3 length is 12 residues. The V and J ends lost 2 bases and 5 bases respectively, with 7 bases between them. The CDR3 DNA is TGTGCCAGCAGTTTAATTGGTAACGAGCAGTACTTC. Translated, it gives CASSLIGNEQYF.

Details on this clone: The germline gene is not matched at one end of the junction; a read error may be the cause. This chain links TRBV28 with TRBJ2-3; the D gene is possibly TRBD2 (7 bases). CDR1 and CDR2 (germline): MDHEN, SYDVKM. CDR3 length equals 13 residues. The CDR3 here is CASSTGGRGRVRF. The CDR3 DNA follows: TGTGCCAGCAGTACGGGGGGCAGAGGGAGGGTACGTTTT. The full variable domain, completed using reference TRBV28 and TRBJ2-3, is DVKVTQSSRYLVKRTGEKVFLECVQDMDHENMFWYRQDPGLGLRLIYFSYDVKMKEKGDIPEGYSVSREKKERFSLILESASTNQTSMYLCASSTGGRGRVRFGPGTRLTVL.

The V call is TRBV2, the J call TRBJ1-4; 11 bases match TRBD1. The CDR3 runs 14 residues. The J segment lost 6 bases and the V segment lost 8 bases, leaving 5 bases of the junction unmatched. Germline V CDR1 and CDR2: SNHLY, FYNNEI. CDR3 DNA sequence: TGTGCCAGCGCGCCGGGACAGGGGGATGAAAAACTGTTTTTT. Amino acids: CASAPGQGDEKLFF.

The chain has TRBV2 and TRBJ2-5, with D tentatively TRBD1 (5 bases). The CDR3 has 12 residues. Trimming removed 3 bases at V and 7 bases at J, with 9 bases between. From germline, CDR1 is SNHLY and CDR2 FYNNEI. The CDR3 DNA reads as TGTGCCAGCAGTGATTCCCAGGGGACCCAGTACTTC. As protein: CASSDSQGTQYF.

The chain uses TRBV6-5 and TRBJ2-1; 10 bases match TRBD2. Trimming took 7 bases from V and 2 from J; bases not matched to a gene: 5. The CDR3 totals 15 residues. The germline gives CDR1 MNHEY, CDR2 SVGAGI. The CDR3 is CASTISGGPYNEQFF. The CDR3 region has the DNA TGTGCCAGCACCATTAGCGGGGGGCCCTACAATGAGCAGTTCTTC.

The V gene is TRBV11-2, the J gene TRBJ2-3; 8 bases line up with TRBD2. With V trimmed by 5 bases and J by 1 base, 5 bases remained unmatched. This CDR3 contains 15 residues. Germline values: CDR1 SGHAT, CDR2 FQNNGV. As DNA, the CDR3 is TGTGCCAGCAGCCTGGGACTAGGGGGCACAGATACGCAGTATTTT. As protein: CASSLGLGGTDTQYF. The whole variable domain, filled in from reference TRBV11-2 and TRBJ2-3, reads EAGVAQSPRYKIIEKRQSVAFWCNPISGHATLYWYQQILGQGPKLLIQFQNNGVVDDSQLPKDRFSAERLKGVDSTLKIQPAKLEDSAVYLCASSLGLGGTDTQYFGPGTRLTVL.

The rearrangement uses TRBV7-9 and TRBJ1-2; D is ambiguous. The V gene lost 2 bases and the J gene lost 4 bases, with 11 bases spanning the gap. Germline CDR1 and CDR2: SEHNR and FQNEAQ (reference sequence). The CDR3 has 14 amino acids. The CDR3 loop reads CASSLSEEIYGYTF. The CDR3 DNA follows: TGTGCCAGCAGCTTATCCGAGGAGATCTATGGCTACACCTTC.

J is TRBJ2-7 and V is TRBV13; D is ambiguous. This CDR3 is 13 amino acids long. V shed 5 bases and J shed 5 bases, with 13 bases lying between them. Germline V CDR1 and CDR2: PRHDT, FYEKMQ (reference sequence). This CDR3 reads CASSGRVIHEQYF. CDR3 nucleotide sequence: TGTGCCAGCAGCGGAAGGGTGATCCACGAGCAGTACTTC.

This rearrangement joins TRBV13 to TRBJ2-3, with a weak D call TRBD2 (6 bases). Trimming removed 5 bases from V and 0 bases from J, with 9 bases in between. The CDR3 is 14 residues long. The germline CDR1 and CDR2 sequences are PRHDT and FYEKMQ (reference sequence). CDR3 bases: TGTGCCAGCAGCCCGGCGGGGAGCACAGATACGCAGTATTTT. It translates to CASSPAGSTDTQYF.

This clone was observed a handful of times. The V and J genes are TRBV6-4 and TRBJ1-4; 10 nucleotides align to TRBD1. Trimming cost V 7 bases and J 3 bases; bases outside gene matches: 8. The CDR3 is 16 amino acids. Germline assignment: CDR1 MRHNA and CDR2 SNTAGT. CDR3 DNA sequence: TGTGCCAGCACCGACAGGGGGCCGTCGTCTAATGAAAAACTGTTTTTT. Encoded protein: CASTDRGPSSNEKLFF.

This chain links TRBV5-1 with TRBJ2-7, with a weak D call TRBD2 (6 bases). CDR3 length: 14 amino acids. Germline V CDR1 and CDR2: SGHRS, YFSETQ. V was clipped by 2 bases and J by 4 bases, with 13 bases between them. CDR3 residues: CASSFTGAGYEQYF. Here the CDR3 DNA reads TGCGCCAGCAGCTTTACGGGAGCAGGATACGAGCAGTACTTC.

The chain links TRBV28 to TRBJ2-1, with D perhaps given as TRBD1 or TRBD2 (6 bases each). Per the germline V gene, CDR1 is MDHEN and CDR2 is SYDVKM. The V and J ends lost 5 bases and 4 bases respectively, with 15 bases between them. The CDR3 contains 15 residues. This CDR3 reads CASSDERGVYNEQFF. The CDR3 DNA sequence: TGTGCCAGCAGTGACGAGAGGGGGGTTTACAATGAGCAGTTCTTC.

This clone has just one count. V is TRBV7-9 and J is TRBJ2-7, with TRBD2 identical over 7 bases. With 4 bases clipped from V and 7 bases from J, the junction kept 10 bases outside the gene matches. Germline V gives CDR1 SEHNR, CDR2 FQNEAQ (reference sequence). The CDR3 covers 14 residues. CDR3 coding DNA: TGTGCCAGCAGCTCGGGGGGTAACTCGGAGGAGCAGTACTTC. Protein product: CASSSGGNSEEQYF.

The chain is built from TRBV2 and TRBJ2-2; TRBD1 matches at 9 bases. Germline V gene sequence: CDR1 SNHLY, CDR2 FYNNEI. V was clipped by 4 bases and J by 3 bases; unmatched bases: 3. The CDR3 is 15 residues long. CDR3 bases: TGTGCCAGCAGTGTTCGGACAGGGGACACCGGGGAGCTGTTTTTT. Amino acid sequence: CASSVRTGDTGELFF.

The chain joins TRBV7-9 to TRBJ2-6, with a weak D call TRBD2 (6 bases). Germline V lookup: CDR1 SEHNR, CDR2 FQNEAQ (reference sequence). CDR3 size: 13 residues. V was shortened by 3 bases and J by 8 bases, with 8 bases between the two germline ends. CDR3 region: CASSLGGSNVLTF. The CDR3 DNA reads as TGTGCCAGCAGCTTGGGGGGATCCAACGTCCTGACTTTC.

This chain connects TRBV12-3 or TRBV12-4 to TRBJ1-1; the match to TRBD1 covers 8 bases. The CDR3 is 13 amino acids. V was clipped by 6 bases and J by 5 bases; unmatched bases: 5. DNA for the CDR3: TGTGCCAGCAGCCGGGACAGGAGGACTGAAGCTTTCTTT. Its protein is CASSRDRRTEAFF.

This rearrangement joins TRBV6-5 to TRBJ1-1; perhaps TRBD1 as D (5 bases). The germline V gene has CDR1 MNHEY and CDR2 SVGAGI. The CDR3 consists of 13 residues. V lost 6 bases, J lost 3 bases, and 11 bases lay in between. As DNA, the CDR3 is TGTGCCAGCAGACAGGACCGGCACACTGAAGCTTTCTTT. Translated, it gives CASRQDRHTEAFF.

The CDR3 protein is CASGDRPNSPLHF. The CDR3, as DNA: TGTGCCAGTGGAGACAGGCCAAATTCACCCCTCCACTTT. The chain combines TRBV19 with TRBJ1-6; a weak D match, TRBD1 (6 bases). The CDR3 totals 13 residues. V lost 8 bases, J lost 7 bases, and 12 bases lay in between. The V gene's germline CDR1 is LNHDA and CDR2 SQIVND (reference sequence).

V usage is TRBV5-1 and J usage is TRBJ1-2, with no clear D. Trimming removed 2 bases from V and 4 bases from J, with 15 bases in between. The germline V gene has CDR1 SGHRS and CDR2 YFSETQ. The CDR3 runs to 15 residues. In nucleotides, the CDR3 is TGCGCCAGCAGCTTAGGCGTCTCCGCGGCCTATGGCTACACCTTC. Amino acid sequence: CASSLGVSAAYGYTF.

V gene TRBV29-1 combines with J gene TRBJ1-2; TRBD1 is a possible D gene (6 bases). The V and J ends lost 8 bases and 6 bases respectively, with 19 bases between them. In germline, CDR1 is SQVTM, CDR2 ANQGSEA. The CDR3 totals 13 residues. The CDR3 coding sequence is TGCAGCTCCTGGGAAGGGGGAGCTCATGGCTACACCTTC. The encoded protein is CSSWEGGAHGYTF.

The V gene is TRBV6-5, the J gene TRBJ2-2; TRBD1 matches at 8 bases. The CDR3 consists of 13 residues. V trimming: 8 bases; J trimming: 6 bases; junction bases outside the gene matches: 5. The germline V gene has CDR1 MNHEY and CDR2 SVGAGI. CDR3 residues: CASGAGGPGELFF. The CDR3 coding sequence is TGTGCCAGCGGGGCAGGGGGCCCCGGGGAGCTGTTTTTT.

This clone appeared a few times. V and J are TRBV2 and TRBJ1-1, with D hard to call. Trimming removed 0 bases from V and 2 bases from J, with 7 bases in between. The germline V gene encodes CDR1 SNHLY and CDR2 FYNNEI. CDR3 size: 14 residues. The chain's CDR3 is CASSEAMSNTEAFF. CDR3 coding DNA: TGTGCCAGCAGTGAAGCGATGAGTAACACTGAAGCTTTCTTT.

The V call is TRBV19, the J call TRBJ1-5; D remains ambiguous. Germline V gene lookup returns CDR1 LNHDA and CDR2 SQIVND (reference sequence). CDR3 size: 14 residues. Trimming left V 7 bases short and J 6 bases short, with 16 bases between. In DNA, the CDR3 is TGTGCCAGTACTAAAGGTAGGAGTGGTCAGCCCCAGCATTTT. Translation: CASTKGRSGQPQHF.

In nucleotides, the CDR3 is TGCAGCGCCGTCCGTGGGGAGACTGAAGCTTTCTTT. It encodes CSAVRGETEAFF. This chain links TRBV29-1 with TRBJ1-1, with D unclear. This CDR3 comprises 12 residues. Germline CDR1 SQVTM, CDR2 ANQGSEA. The ends were cut back, 7 bases at V and 5 bases at J, with 14 bases in the middle.

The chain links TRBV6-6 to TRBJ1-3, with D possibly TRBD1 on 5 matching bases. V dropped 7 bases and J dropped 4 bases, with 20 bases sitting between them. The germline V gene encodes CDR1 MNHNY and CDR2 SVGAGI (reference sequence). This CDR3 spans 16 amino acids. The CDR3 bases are TGTGCCAGCACCCTGTGGGGAGGGGTAACGGGAAACACCATATATTTT. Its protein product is CASTLWGGVTGNTIYF.

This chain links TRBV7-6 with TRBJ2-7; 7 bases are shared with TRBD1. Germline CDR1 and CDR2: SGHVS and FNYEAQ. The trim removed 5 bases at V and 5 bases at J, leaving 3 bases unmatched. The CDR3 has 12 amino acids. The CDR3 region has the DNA TGTGCCAGCAGCATGACAGGGAACGAGCAGTACTTC. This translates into CASSMTGNEQYF.

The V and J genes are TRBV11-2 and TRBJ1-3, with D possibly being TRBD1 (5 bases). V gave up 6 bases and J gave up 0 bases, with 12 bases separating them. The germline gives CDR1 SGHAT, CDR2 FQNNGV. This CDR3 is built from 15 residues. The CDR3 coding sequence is TGTGCCAGCAGATTGGGACGGGGCTCTGGAAACACCATATATTTT. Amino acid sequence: CASRLGRGSGNTIYF. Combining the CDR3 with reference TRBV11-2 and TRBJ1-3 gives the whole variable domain EAGVAQSPRYKIIEKRQSVAFWCNPISGHATLYWYQQILGQGPKLLIQFQNNGVVDDSQLPKDRFSAERLKGVDSTLKIQPAKLEDSAVYLCASRLGRGSGNTIYFGEGSWLTVV.

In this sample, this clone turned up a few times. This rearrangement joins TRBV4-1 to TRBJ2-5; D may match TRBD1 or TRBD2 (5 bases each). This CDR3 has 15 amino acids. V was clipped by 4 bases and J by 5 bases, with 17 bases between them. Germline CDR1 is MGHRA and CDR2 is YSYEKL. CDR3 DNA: TGCGCCAGCAGCCCCATCCGGGGCGAGTGGGAGACCCAGTACTTC. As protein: CASSPIRGEWETQYF.

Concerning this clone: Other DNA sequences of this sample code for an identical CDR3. CDR3 loop: CASSLGYEQYF. CDR3 nucleotides: TGTGCCAGCAGTTTAGGGTACGAGCAGTACTTC. The V and J genes are TRBV27 and TRBJ2-7; unclear D gene. The CDR3 sequence is 11 residues long. With 2 bases removed from V and 4 bases from J, the gap between germline ends came to 3 bases. Per germline, CDR1 MNHEY and CDR2 SMNVEV (reference sequence).